This T cell receptor beta chain emerged from a study of blood T cell repertoires in COVID-19. Study context: Samples taken during acute and convalescent COVID-19 were collected in the United States, Italy and Spain. T cells, B-cell-depleted T cells, or PBMCs supplied cDNA or gDNA.

Authors' analysis steps: Amplification with reference gene primers provided the estimates of nucleated cell counts. Here immunoSEQ multiplex PCR was the method, and the copy in TCRdb shows in-frame clones only, minus some. The DNA gave D and trimming, while V, J and clone size come from that table. The top ten clones hold just under 2% of a sample with approximately 77,000 clones, 75% to 90% of them seen once. Germline V lookup: CDR1 SGHTA, CDR2 FQGNSA. The CDR3 is made up of 16 amino acids. The V and J ends lost 5 bases and 4 bases, in that order; junction bases with no gene match: 9. V usage is TRBV7-2 and J usage is TRBJ2-3; 10 nucleotides agree with TRBD2. The clonotype was recovered from a man aged 25-45 years with acute or convalescent COVID-19. What was sequenced was peripheral blood. CDR3 DNA: TGTGCCAGCAGCCCCCAGGGGGGACTAGCGCCAGATACGCAGTATTTT. The encoded protein is CASSPQGGLAPDTQYF. The whole variable domain, remainder taken from reference TRBV7-2 and TRBJ2-3, is GAGVSQSPSNKVTEKGKDVELRCDPISGHTALYWYRQSLGQGLEFLIYFQGNSAPDKSGLPSDRFSAERTGGSVSTLTIQRTQQEDSAVYLCASSPQGGLAPDTQYFGPGTRLTVL.